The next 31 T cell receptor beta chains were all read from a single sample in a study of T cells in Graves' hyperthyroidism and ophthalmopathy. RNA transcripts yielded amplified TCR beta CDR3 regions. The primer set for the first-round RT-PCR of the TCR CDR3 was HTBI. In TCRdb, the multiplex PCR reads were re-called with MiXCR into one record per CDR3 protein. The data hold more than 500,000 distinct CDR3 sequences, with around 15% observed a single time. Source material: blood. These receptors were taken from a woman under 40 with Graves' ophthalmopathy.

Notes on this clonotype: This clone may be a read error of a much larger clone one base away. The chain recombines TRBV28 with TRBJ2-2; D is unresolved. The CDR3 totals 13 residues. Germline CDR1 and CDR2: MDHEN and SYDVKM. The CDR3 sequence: CASIDKNIGELFF. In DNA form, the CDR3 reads TGTGCCAGCATCGACAAGAACATCGGGGAGCTGTTTTTT. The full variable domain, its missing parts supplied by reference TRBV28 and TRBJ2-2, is DVKVTQSSRYLVKRTGEKVFLECVQDMDHENMFWYRQDPGLGLRLIYFSYDVKMKEKGDIPEGYSVSREKKERFSLILESASTNQTSMYLCASIDKNIGELFFGEGSRLTVL.

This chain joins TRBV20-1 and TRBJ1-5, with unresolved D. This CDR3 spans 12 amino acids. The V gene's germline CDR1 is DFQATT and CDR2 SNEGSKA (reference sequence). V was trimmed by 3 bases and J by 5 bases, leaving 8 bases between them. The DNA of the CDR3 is TGCAGTGCTAGGGAAGATGATCAGCCCCAGCATTTT. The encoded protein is CSAREDDQPQHF.

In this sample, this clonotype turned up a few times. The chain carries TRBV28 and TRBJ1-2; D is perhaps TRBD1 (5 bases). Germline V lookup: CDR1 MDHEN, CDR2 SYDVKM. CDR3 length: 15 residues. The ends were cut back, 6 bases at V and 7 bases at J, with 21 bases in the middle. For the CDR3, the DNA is TGTGCCAGCAGCCCCCAGGGAAGGGGCGTTGGTGGCTACACCTTC. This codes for CASSPQGRGVGGYTF.

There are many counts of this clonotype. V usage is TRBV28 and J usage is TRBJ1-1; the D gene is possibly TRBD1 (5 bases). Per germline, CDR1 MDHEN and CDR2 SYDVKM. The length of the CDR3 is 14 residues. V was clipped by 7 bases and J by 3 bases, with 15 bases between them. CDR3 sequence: CASNSGGGDTEAFF. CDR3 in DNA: TGTGCCAGCAATAGTGGGGGTGGGGACACTGAAGCTTTCTTT.

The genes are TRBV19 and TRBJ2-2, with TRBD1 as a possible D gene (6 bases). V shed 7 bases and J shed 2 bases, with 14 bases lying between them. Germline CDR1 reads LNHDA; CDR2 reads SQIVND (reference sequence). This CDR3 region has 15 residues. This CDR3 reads CASTNMDRNTGELFF. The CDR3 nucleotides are TGTGCCAGTACCAACATGGACAGAAACACCGGGGAGCTGTTTTTT.

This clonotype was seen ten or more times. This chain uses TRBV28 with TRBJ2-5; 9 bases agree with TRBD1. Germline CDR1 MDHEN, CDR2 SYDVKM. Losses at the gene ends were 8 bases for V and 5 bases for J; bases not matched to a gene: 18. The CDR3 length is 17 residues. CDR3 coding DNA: TGTGCCAGCGGGGCTTGGGCCCCCGGGACAGGGCAGGAGACCCAGTACTTC. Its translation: CASGAWAPGTGQETQYF.

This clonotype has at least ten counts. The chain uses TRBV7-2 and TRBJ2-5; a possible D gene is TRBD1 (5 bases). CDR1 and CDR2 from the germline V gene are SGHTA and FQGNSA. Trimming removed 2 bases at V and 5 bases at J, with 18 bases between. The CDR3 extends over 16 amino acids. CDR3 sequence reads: CASSLRSTAPGETQYF. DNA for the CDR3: TGTGCCAGCAGCTTAAGATCGACAGCCCCTGGGGAGACCCAGTACTTC.

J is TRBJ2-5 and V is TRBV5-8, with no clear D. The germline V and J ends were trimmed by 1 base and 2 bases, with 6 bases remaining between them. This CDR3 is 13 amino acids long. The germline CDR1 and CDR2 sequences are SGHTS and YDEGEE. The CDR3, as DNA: TGTGCCAGCAGCTTGTTGTGGCAAGAGACCCAGTACTTC. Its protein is CASSLLWQETQYF.

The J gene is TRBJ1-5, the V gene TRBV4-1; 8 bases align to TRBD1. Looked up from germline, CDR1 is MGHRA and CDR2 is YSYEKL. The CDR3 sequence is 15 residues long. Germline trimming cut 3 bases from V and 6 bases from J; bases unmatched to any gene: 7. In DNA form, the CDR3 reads TGCGCCAGCAGCCACGTCGGGACAGGTCCTCAGCCCCAGCATTTT. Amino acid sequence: CASSHVGTGPQPQHF.

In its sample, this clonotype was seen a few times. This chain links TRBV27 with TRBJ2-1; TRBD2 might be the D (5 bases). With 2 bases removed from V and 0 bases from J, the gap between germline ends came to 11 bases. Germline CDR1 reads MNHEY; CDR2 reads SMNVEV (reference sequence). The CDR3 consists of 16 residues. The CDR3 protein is CASSLSGQGSYNEQFF. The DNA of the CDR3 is TGTGCCAGCAGTTTAAGCGGCCAAGGCTCCTACAATGAGCAGTTCTTC.

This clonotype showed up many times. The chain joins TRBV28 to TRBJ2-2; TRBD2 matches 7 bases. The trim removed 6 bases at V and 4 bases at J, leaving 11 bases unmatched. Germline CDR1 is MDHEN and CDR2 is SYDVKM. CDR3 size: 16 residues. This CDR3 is CASRRLASYGTGELFF. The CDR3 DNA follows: TGTGCCAGCAGAAGACTAGCTTCTTATGGCACCGGGGAGCTGTTTTTT.

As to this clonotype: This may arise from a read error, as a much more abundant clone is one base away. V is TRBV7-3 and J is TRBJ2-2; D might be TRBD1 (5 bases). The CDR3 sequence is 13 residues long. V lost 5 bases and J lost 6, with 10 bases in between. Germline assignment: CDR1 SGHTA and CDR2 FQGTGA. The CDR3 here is CASSLDKAGELFF. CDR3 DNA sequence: TGTGCCAGCAGCCTGGACAAGGCCGGGGAGCTGTTTTTT.

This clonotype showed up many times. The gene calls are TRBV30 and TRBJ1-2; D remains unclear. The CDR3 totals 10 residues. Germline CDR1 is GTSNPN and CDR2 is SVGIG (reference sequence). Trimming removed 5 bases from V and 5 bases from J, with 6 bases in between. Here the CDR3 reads CAWEYYGYTF. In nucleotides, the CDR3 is TGTGCCTGGGAGTATTATGGCTACACCTTC. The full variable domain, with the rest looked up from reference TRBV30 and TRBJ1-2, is SQTIHQWPATLVQPVGSPLSLECTVEGTSNPNLYWYRQAAGRGLQLLFYSVGIGQISSEVPQNLSASRPQDRQFILSSKKLLLSDSGFYLCAWEYYGYTFGSGTRLTVV.

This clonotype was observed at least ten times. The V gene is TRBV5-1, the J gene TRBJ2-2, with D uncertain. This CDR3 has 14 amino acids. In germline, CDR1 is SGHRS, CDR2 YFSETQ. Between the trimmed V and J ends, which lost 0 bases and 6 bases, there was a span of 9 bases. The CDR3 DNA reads TGCGCCAGCAGCTTGGCCATGGTCGCCGGGGAGCTGTTTTTT. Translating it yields CASSLAMVAGELFF.

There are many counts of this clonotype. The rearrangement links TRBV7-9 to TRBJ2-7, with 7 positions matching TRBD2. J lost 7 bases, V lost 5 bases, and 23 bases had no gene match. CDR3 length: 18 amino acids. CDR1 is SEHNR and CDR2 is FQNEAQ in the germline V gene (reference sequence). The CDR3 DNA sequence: TGTGCCAGCAGCGCACCATCGGGGGGTGTATCCCCAGGGTTGGAGCAGTACTTC. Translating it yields CASSAPSGGVSPGLEQYF.

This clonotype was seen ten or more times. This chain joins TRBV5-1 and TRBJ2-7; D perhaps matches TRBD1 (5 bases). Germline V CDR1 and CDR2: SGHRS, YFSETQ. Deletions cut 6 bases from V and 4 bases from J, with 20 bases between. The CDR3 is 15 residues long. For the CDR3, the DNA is TGCGCCAGCAAAGCTTGGCTTCAGGGAACTTACGAGCAGTACTTC. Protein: CASKAWLQGTYEQYF. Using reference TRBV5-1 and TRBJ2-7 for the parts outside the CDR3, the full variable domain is KAGVTQTPRYLIKTRGQQVTLSCSPISGHRSVSWYQQTPGQGLQFLFEYFSETQRNKGNFPGRFSGRQFSNSRSEMNVSTLELGDSALYLCASKAWLQGTYEQYFGPGTRLTVT.

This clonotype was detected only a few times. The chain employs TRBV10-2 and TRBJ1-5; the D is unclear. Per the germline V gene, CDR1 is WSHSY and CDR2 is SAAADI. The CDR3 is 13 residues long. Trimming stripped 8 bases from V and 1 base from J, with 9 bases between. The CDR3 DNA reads TGCGCCAGCGCCCCGCAGAGCAATCAGCCCCAGCATTTT. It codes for CASAPQSNQPQHF.

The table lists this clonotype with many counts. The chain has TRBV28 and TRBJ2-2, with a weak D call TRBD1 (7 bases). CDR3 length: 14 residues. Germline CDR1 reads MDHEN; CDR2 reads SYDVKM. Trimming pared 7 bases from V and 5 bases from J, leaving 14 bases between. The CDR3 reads CASTRQGGTGELFF. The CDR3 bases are TGTGCCAGCACTCGACAGGGAGGAACCGGGGAGCTGTTTTTT.

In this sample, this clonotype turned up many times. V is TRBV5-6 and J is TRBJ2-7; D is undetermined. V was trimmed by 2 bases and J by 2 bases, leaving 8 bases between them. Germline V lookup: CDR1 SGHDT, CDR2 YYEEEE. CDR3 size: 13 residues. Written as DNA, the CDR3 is TGTGCCAGCAGCTTTCTGGCACCCTACGAGCAGTACTTC. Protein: CASSFLAPYEQYF. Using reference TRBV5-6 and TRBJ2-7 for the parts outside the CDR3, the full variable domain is DAGVTQSPTHLIKTRGQQVTLRCSPKSGHDTVSWYQQALGQGPQFIFQYYEEEERQRGNFPDRFSGHQFPNYSSELNVNALLLGDSALYLCASSFLAPYEQYFGPGTRLTVT.

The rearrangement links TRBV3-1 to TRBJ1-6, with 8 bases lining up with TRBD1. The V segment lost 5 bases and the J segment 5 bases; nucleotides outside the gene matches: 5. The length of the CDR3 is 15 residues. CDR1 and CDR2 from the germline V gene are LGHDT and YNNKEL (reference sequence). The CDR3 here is CASSFSDRDNSPLHF. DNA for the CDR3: TGTGCCAGCAGCTTTTCGGACAGGGATAATTCACCCCTCCACTTT. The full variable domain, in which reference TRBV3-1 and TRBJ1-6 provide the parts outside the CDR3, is DTAVSQTPKYLVTQMGNDKSIKCEQNLGHDTMYWYKQDSKKFLKIMFSYNNKELIINETVPNRFSPKSPDKAHLNLHINSLELGDSAVYFCASSFSDRDNSPLHFGNGTRLTVT.

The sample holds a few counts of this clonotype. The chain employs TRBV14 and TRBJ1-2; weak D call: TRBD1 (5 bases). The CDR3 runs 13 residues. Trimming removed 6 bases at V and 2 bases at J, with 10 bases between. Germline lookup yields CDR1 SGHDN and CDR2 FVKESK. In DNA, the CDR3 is TGTGCCAGCAGATCGACAGTGAACTATGGCTACACCTTC. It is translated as CASRSTVNYGYTF.

CDR3 region: CASSPEDRSSYEQYF. The CDR3 DNA reads as TGTGCCAGCTCACCGGAGGACAGGAGCTCCTACGAGCAGTACTTC. V usage is TRBV18 and J usage is TRBJ2-7, with 7 bases matching TRBD1. The CDR3 is made up of 15 amino acids. The junction had 5 bases not matched to a gene; V was cut back by 3 bases and J by 0 bases. Germline loops: CDR1 KGHSH, CDR2 LQKENI.

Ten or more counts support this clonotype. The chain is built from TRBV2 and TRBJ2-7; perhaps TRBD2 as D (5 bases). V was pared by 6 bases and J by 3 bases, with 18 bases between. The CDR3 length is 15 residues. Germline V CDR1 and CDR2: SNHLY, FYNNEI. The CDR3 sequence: CASSPLLEKFYEQYF. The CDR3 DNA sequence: TGTGCCAGCAGCCCATTACTAGAGAAATTCTACGAGCAGTACTTC.

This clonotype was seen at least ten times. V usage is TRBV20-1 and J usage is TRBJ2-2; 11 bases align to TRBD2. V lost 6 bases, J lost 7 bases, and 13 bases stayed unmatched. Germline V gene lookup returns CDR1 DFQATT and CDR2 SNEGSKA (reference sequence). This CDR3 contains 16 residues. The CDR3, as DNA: TGCAGTGCCCGAAGCAGCCTAGCGGGAGGAGGCGGGGAGCTGTTTTTT. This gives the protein CSARSSLAGGGGELFF.

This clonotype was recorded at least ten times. Here the CDR3 DNA reads TGTGCCAGCAGCCCCCGGACACTCTCCTACAATGAGCAGTTCTTC. Translated: CASSPRTLSYNEQFF. J is TRBJ2-1 and V is TRBV3-1; possible D gene TRBD1, 5 bases. Trimming left V 4 bases short and J 0 bases short, with 10 bases between. This CDR3 is 15 amino acids long. Germline lookup yields CDR1 LGHDT and CDR2 YNNKEL (reference sequence).

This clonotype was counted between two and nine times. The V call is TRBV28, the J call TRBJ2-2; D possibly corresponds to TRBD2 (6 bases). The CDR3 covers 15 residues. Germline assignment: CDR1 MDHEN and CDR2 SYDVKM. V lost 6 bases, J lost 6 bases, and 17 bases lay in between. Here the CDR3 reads CASSWVRPGAGELFF. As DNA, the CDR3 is TGTGCCAGCAGCTGGGTCCGCCCGGGAGCCGGGGAGCTGTTTTTT.

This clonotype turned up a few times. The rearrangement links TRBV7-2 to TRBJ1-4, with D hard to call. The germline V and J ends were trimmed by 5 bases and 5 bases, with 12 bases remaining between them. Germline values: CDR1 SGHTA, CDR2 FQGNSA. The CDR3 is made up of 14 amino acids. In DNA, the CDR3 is TGTGCCAGCAGCCCCTCGGGTTGGAATGAAAAACTGTTTTTT. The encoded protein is CASSPSGWNEKLFF.

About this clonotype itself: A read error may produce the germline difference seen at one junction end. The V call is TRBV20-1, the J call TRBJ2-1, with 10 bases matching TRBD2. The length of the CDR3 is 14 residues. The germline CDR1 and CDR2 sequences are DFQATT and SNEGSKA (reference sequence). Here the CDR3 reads CNASVLAGHGEQFF. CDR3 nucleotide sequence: TGCAATGCTAGCGTACTAGCGGGACACGGTGAGCAGTTCTTC.

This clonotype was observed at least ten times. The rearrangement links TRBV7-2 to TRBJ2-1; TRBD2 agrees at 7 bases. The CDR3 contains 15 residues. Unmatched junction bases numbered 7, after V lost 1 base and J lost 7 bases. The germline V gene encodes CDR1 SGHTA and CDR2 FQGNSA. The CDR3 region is CASSLDQAAGNEQFF. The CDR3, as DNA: TGTGCCAGCAGCTTAGATCAGGCAGCGGGAAATGAGCAGTTCTTC. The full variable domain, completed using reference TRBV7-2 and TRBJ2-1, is GAGVSQSPSNKVTEKGKDVELRCDPISGHTALYWYRQSLGQGLEFLIYFQGNSAPDKSGLPSDRFSAERTGGSVSTLTIQRTQQEDSAVYLCASSLDQAAGNEQFFGPGTRLTVL.

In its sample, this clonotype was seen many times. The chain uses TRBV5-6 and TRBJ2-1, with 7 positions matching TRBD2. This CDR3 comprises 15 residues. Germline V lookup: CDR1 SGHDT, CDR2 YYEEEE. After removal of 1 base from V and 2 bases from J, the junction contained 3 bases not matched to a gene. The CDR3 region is CASSLPSGTYNEQFF. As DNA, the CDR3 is TGTGCCAGCAGCTTGCCTAGCGGTACCTACAATGAGCAGTTCTTC.

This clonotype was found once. CDR3 nucleotides: TGTGCCAGCAGTTACCCAATGACAGTTAGCAATCAGCCCCAGCATTTT. Amino acid sequence: CASSYPMTVSNQPQHF. The rearrangement links TRBV6-2 or TRBV6-3 to TRBJ1-5, with TRBD1 as a possible D gene (5 bases). Germline V gene data show CDR1 as MNHEY and CDR2 as SVGEGT. Trimming took 2 bases from V and 0 from J, leaving 11 bases between them. CDR3 length: 16 residues.